Shown below are 20 T cell receptor beta chains from a single sample sequenced in a study of blood T cell repertoires in COVID-19. Clones were read by immunoSEQ multiplex PCR, and TCRdb kept only the in-frame ones, dropping some. In the table there are 130,000 or so clones, roughly 77% of which are singletons. The sample comprised peripheral blood. The source is a woman in her 70s with COVID-19, enrolled during active disease.

The table lists this clone with a few counts. The CDR3, as DNA: TGCGCCAGCAGCGTGCAGGAGAACACTGAAGCTTTCTTT. It codes for CASSVQENTEAFF. The chain uses TRBV5-1 and TRBJ1-1; D gene uncertain. V was trimmed by 4 bases and J by 1 base, leaving 8 bases between them. This CDR3 region has 13 residues. The V gene's germline CDR1 is SGHRS and CDR2 YFSETQ.

The chain is built from TRBV5-1 and TRBJ1-2; D is uncertain. Trimming stripped 1 base from V and 3 bases from J, with 13 bases between. Germline V gene lookup returns CDR1 SGHRS and CDR2 YFSETQ. The CDR3 contains 15 residues. For the CDR3, the DNA is TGCGCCAGCAGCTTGTATCTCCCTGCGGACTATGGCTACACCTTC. It is translated as CASSLYLPADYGYTF. Using reference TRBV5-1 and TRBJ1-2 for the parts outside the CDR3, the full variable domain is KAGVTQTPRYLIKTRGQQVTLSCSPISGHRSVSWYQQTPGQGLQFLFEYFSETQRNKGNFPGRFSGRQFSNSRSEMNVSTLELGDSALYLCASSLYLPADYGYTFGSGTRLTVV.

This rearrangement joins TRBV7-8 to TRBJ1-5, with D possibly TRBD1 on 5 matching bases. This CDR3 is 16 amino acids long. Germline V gene sequence: CDR1 SGHVS, CDR2 FQNEAQ. V was trimmed by 2 bases and J by 5 bases, leaving 16 bases between them. The CDR3, as DNA: TGTGCCAGCAGCTTAAGGTCAGGGATACCCGATCAGCCCCAGCATTTT. Translating gives CASSLRSGIPDQPQHF.

This sequence joins TRBV7-9 and TRBJ2-2, with 7 positions matching TRBD2. The CDR3 consists of 15 residues. J was trimmed by 3 bases and V by 5 bases; bases with no gene match: 6. Germline V CDR1 and CDR2: SEHNR, FQNEAQ (reference sequence). CDR3 coding DNA: TGTGCCAGCAGCACCGGGGGGTCGGACACCGGGGAGCTGTTTTTT. Translated: CASSTGGSDTGELFF.

The chain combines TRBV9 with TRBJ1-6, with 7 bases matching TRBD1. V lost 3 bases to trimming and J lost 8 bases; unmatched junction nucleotides: 8. The V gene's germline CDR1 is SGDLS and CDR2 YYNGEE. The CDR3 spans 15 residues. The CDR3 nucleotides read TGTGCCAGCAGCGCAGCGGACAGGAGCCATTCACCCCTCCACTTT. Protein sequence: CASSAADRSHSPLHF.

This clone was seen once. The CDR3 DNA reads TGTGCCAGCAGTGATCCCTGGGCTGGGAGGGGGTACGAGCAGTACTTC. It specifies CASSDPWAGRGYEQYF. V is TRBV6-1 and J is TRBJ2-7, with a weak D call TRBD2 (7 bases). The germline gives CDR1 MNHNS, CDR2 SASEGT. The CDR3 consists of 16 residues. With 3 bases removed from V and 4 bases from J, the gap between germline ends came to 19 bases.

The V gene is TRBV15, the J gene TRBJ1-5; TRBD1 aligns across 12 bases. V was clipped by 8 bases and J by 9 bases; unmatched bases: 8. The germline gives CDR1 LNHNV, CDR2 YYDKDF (reference sequence). This CDR3 is 14 amino acids long. The CDR3 sequence is CATRGTGGIRPQHF. DNA of the CDR3: TGTGCCACCCGTGGGACAGGGGGCATTCGGCCCCAGCATTTT.

The rearrangement uses TRBV2 and TRBJ2-3; 16 bases are a match to TRBD2. V gave up 8 bases and J gave up 1 base; unmatched junction bases: 3. The CDR3 length is 16 residues. Germline loops: CDR1 SNHLY, CDR2 FYNNEI. The CDR3 loop reads CASGTSGGAGTDTQYF. CDR3 nucleotide sequence: TGTGCCAGCGGGACTAGCGGGGGGGCGGGCACAGATACGCAGTATTTT.

In this sample, this clone turned up a few times. This rearrangement joins TRBV19 to TRBJ2-1; D unresolved. The CDR3 extends over 14 amino acids. Germline V CDR1 and CDR2: LNHDA, SQIVND (reference sequence). Trimming stripped 5 bases from V and 2 bases from J, with 10 bases between. CDR3 amino acids: CASSQSYTYNEQFF. The DNA of the CDR3 is TGTGCCAGTAGTCAGTCATACACCTACAATGAGCAGTTCTTC.

This chain connects TRBV30 to TRBJ1-2, with 8 bases fitting TRBD1. The length of the CDR3 is 11 residues. Germline loops: CDR1 GTSNPN, CDR2 SVGIG (reference sequence). Unmatched junction bases numbered 4, after V lost 5 bases and J lost 8 bases. The CDR3 nucleotides read TGTGCCTGGGGACAGGGCGGCGGCTACACCTTC. Translating it yields CAWGQGGGYTF.

This clone showed up just once. The gene calls are TRBV5-1 and TRBJ1-1; weak D call: TRBD1 (5 bases). This CDR3 contains 13 residues. Germline V lookup: CDR1 SGHRS, CDR2 YFSETQ. Trimming removed 4 bases from V and 2 bases from J, with 9 bases in between. The CDR3 sequence: CASSRGDNTEAFF. For the CDR3, the DNA is TGCGCCAGCAGCCGGGGGGACAACACTGAAGCTTTCTTT.

The chain couples TRBV5-4 to TRBJ2-3, with D unclear. This CDR3 spans 15 amino acids. Germline loops: CDR1 SGHNT, CDR2 YYREEE (reference sequence). V was trimmed by 3 bases and J by 0 bases, leaving 11 bases between them. CDR3 sequence: CASSYSTSSTDTQYF. The CDR3 DNA reads as TGTGCCAGCAGCTATTCCACGAGTAGCACAGATACGCAGTATTTT.

The chain combines TRBV2 with TRBJ1-6, with 10 nucleotides matching TRBD1. In germline, CDR1 is SNHLY, CDR2 FYNNEI. CDR3 size: 13 residues. The J segment lost 6 bases and the V segment lost 11 bases, leaving 4 bases of the junction unmatched. The CDR3 region has the DNA TGTGCCTGCCGGGACAGGGGTAATTCACCCCTCCACTTT. Translated, it gives CACRDRGNSPLHF.

The chain uses TRBV5-4 and TRBJ1-1; TRBD1 might be the D (5 bases). Germline CDR1 and CDR2: SGHNT and YYREEE (reference sequence). The CDR3 sequence is 14 residues long. V gave up 2 bases and J gave up 4 bases, with 12 bases separating them. The CDR3 region has the DNA TGTGCCAGCAGCTTTTCAGGGTGGAGCACTGAAGCTTTCTTT. Its protein product is CASSFSGWSTEAFF.

The chain employs TRBV10-2 and TRBJ1-6; TRBD1 matches at 12 bases. The CDR3 covers 17 residues. Germline trimming cut 5 bases from V and 9 bases from J; bases unmatched to any gene: 11. CDR1 is WSHSY and CDR2 is SAAADI in the germline V gene. DNA of the CDR3: TGCGCCAGCAGTATGGGACAGGGGGCAAGATCCAGTTCACCCCTCCACTTT. Translated, it gives CASSMGQGARSSSPLHF.

This chain joins TRBV5-1 and TRBJ2-3; 10 bases fit TRBD1. CDR1 and CDR2 from the germline V gene are SGHRS and YFSETQ. Trimming cost V 4 bases and J 0 bases; bases outside gene matches: 11. CDR3 length: 18 amino acids. The CDR3 DNA sequence: TGCGCCAGCAGCCCCGGGACAGGGGACAGTGCTAGCACAGATACGCAGTATTTT. Protein product: CASSPGTGDSASTDTQYF. Variable domain in full (rest from reference TRBV5-1 and TRBJ2-3): KAGVTQTPRYLIKTRGQQVTLSCSPISGHRSVSWYQQTPGQGLQFLFEYFSETQRNKGNFPGRFSGRQFSNSRSEMNVSTLELGDSALYLCASSPGTGDSASTDTQYFGPGTRLTVL.

This rearrangement joins TRBV24-1 to TRBJ1-2, with TRBD1 matching 9 bases. There are 12 residues in the CDR3. V shed 10 bases, J shed 4 bases, and the junction held 3 bases outside the gene matches. Germline CDR1 reads KGHDR; CDR2 reads SFDVKD. As DNA, the CDR3 is TGTGCCACAGGACAGGGGAGCTATGGCTACACCTTC. Its protein product is CATGQGSYGYTF.

This clone appeared a few times. The chain combines TRBV18 with TRBJ2-7; D might be TRBD1 (6 bases). Per germline, CDR1 KGHSH and CDR2 LQKENI. V was clipped by 4 bases and J by 2 bases, with 21 bases between them. This CDR3 is 17 amino acids long. CDR3 DNA: TGTGCCAGCTCACAAGCCGACCTAGGGGGTGGGGCCTACGAGCAGTACTTC. This gives the protein CASSQADLGGGAYEQYF.

The chain recombines TRBV7-9 with TRBJ1-4; perhaps TRBD1 as D (6 bases). The germline gives CDR1 SEHNR, CDR2 FQNEAQ (reference sequence). Trimming took off 5 bases at V and 6 bases at J, with 16 bases between the two ends. The CDR3 extends over 15 amino acids. The CDR3 reads CASSRPGAGDEKLFF. The DNA of the CDR3 is TGTGCCAGCAGCCGCCCAGGGGCGGGGGATGAAAAACTGTTTTTT.

This clone was counted between two and nine times. This chain joins TRBV9 and TRBJ1-2; the match to TRBD1 covers 10 bases. This CDR3 has 13 amino acids. The V gene end was trimmed by 4 bases and the J gene end by 8 bases; junction bases not matched to a gene: 5. Germline V gene lookup returns CDR1 SGDLS and CDR2 YYNGEE. CDR3 loop: CASSPGTGEGYTF. For the CDR3, the DNA is TGTGCCAGCAGCCCTGGGACAGGGGAAGGCTACACCTTC.